This TCR beta chain was sequenced in a study of molecular identifiers for immune sequencing clone quantification. The CD8+CD4-CCR7+CD45RA+ phenotype defined the sorted naive CD8 T cells. The germline V gene encodes CDR1 SEHNR and CDR2 FQNEAQ (reference sequence). Trimming cost V 4 bases and J 4 bases, with 11 bases left between them. There are 14 residues in the CDR3. TCRdb redid the calling of the PCR reads with MiXCR, one entry per CDR3 protein. The sample contains about half a million distinct CDR3 sequences, roughly 26% of which appear only once. This sequence joins TRBV7-9 and TRBJ2-1; no reliable D call. This TCR was sampled from a human donor in good health. Some libraries in this study had Jurkat cell RNA spiked in. Sequenced sample: naive CD8+ T cells from blood, with Jurkat cell RNA spiked in. Subset given: FACS-sorted CD8+CD4-CCR7+CD45RA+ naive T cells. Here the CDR3 reads CASSSPTAYNEQFF. The CDR3 DNA reads TGTGCCAGCAGCTCGCCTACCGCGTACAATGAGCAGTTCTTC.